This TCR beta chain is from a study of T cell responses to AZD1222 COVID-19 vaccine. Sequencing used immunoSEQ multiplex PCR; TCRdb keeps in-frame clones, though not all of them. The profile shows some 200,000 clones, roughly 90% of them singletons. This material consisted of peripheral blood, taken on day 0 of AZD1222 vaccination. The sequence was obtained from an adult in good health.

This CDR3 is CASSLMSGLQPQHF. The CDR3 region has the DNA TGTGCCAGCAGTTTGATGTCCGGGCTTCAGCCCCAGCATTTT. V is TRBV27 and J is TRBJ1-5; D is uncertain. V lost 3 bases to trimming and J lost 6 bases, with 12 bases between them. This CDR3 comprises 14 residues. Per the germline V gene, CDR1 is MNHEY and CDR2 is SMNVEV (reference sequence).